These 22 T cell receptor beta chains were sequenced from one sample in a study of T cells after yellow fever vaccination. TCRdb reprocessed the 5' RACE reads with MiXCR, giving one entry per CDR3 protein. The repertoire consists of about 310,000 distinct CDR3 sequences, with 3% to 4.5% occurring once and the leading ten covering 20% to 25%. Sequenced here: PBMCs, sampled on the day of the yellow fever booster vaccination. These receptors originate from a man younger than 35 who received the YFV17D yellow fever vaccine.

This clonotype was seen many times. The chain employs TRBV11-2 and TRBJ2-3, with 7 bases identical to TRBD2. CDR1 SGHAT and CDR2 FQNNGV come from the germline V gene. The V and J ends lost 9 bases and 1 base, in that order; junction bases with no gene match: 4. The CDR3 extends over 13 amino acids. CDR3 nucleotide sequence: TGTGCCAGTTTACGGGGGGGCACAGATACGCAGTATTTT. Translating it yields CASLRGGTDTQYF. Supplemented by reference TRBV11-2 and TRBJ2-3, the full variable domain reads EAGVAQSPRYKIIEKRQSVAFWCNPISGHATLYWYQQILGQGPKLLIQFQNNGVVDDSQLPKDRFSAERLKGVDSTLKIQPAKLEDSAVYLCASLRGGTDTQYFGPGTRLTVL.

This clonotype was seen repeatedly, ten times or more. The chain combines TRBV5-1 with TRBJ2-5; 7 bases are a match to TRBD2. Trimming removed 4 bases from V and 5 bases from J; junction bases left unmatched: 8. The CDR3 has 14 amino acids. Germline lookup yields CDR1 SGHRS and CDR2 YFSETQ. The CDR3 nucleotides are TGCGCCAGCAGCCCCCTGACTAGCTGGGAGACCCAGTACTTC. This gives the protein CASSPLTSWETQYF.

This clonotype occurred many times. This chain uses TRBV5-1 with TRBJ1-4; D perhaps matches TRBD1 (5 bases). Germline V gene data show CDR1 as SGHRS and CDR2 as YFSETQ. With 4 bases removed from V and 3 bases from J, the gap between germline ends came to 13 bases. The CDR3 extends over 15 amino acids. CDR3 region: CASSDETDPNEKLFF. CDR3 nucleotides: TGCGCCAGCAGCGATGAGACAGACCCTAATGAAAAACTGTTTTTT. The full variable domain, completed using reference TRBV5-1 and TRBJ1-4, is KAGVTQTPRYLIKTRGQQVTLSCSPISGHRSVSWYQQTPGQGLQFLFEYFSETQRNKGNFPGRFSGRQFSNSRSEMNVSTLELGDSALYLCASSDETDPNEKLFFGSGTQLSVL.

This clonotype has more than one count but fewer than ten. CDR3 region: CASSLDRGNNEQFF. CDR3 nucleotides: TGTGCCAGCAGCTTGGACAGGGGAAACAATGAGCAGTTCTTC. V is TRBV7-8 and J is TRBJ2-1; TRBD1 matches 9 bases. Germline V gene data show CDR1 as SGHVS and CDR2 as FQNEAQ. V shed 3 bases and J 5 bases; nucleotides not matched to a gene: 2. This CDR3 has 14 residues.

This clonotype appeared many times. The V and J genes are TRBV7-2 and TRBJ2-7; the D call may be TRBD1 or TRBD2 (5 bases each). Trimming stripped 5 bases from V and 2 bases from J, with 10 bases between. The germline V gene encodes CDR1 SGHTA and CDR2 FQGNSA. This CDR3 has 13 amino acids. In DNA, the CDR3 is TGTGCCAGCAGCCCTCGGGGCGCCTACGAGCAGTACGTC. This codes for CASSPRGAYEQYV.

This clonotype has at least ten counts. V and J are TRBV5-1 and TRBJ2-2, with 8 nucleotides matching TRBD1. J lost 5 bases, V lost 4 bases, and 4 bases had no gene match. This CDR3 is 14 amino acids long. Germline loops: CDR1 SGHRS, CDR2 YFSETQ. Written as DNA, the CDR3 is TGCGCCAGCAGCCGAGACAGGGGAACCGGGGAGCTGTTTTTT. Amino acid sequence: CASSRDRGTGELFF. Drawing the rest from reference TRBV5-1 and TRBJ2-2, the complete variable domain is KAGVTQTPRYLIKTRGQQVTLSCSPISGHRSVSWYQQTPGQGLQFLFEYFSETQRNKGNFPGRFSGRQFSNSRSEMNVSTLELGDSALYLCASSRDRGTGELFFGEGSRLTVL.

This clonotype came up a few times. The chain combines TRBV12-3 or TRBV12-4 with TRBJ2-5; 7 nucleotides match TRBD1. The V segment lost 5 bases and the J segment 5 bases; nucleotides outside the gene matches: 8. The CDR3 covers 14 residues. The CDR3 is CASSPTGVRETQYF. CDR3 nucleotide sequence: TGTGCCAGCAGTCCCACAGGGGTAAGGGAGACCCAGTACTTC.

This clonotype was counted many times. The V call is TRBV7-2, the J call TRBJ2-1; D remains ambiguous. There are 12 residues in the CDR3. V was pared by 0 bases and J by 6 bases, with 3 bases between. Germline V gives CDR1 SGHTA, CDR2 FQGNSA. CDR3 loop: CASSLARNEQFF. CDR3 nucleotides: TGTGCCAGCAGCTTAGCGCGCAATGAGCAGTTCTTC.

In this sample, this clonotype turned up a few times. The chain couples TRBV5-1 to TRBJ2-2, with D perhaps TRBD2 (5 bases). The V end lost 4 bases, the J end lost 4 bases, and 11 bases lay between the germline ends. Germline V CDR1 and CDR2: SGHRS, YFSETQ. The length of the CDR3 is 14 residues. The CDR3 protein is CASSIKEATGELFF. The CDR3, as DNA: TGCGCCAGCAGCATCAAGGAGGCCACCGGGGAGCTGTTTTTT.

This clonotype was seen a handful of times. This chain connects TRBV3-1 to TRBJ2-2; 7 nucleotides align to TRBD1. The germline V gene encodes CDR1 LGHDT and CDR2 YNNKEL (reference sequence). The CDR3 sequence is 15 residues long. With V trimmed by 4 bases and J by 4 bases, 6 bases remained unmatched. This CDR3 is CASSLRQGTTGELFF. In DNA, the CDR3 is TGTGCCAGCAGCCTCCGACAGGGTACCACCGGGGAGCTGTTTTTT.

This clonotype showed up many times. The chain recombines TRBV5-6 with TRBJ2-3; possible D gene TRBD2, 6 bases. The CDR3 runs 15 residues. Trimming took off 1 base at V and 0 bases at J, with 9 bases between the two ends. From germline, CDR1 is SGHDT and CDR2 YYEEEE. CDR3 residues: CASSLKGLSTDTQYF. The CDR3 nucleotides are TGTGCCAGCAGCTTGAAGGGACTCAGCACAGATACGCAGTATTTT.

This clonotype was picked up many times. This chain links TRBV5-1 with TRBJ2-5, with D uncertain. Germline V lookup: CDR1 SGHRS, CDR2 YFSETQ. This CDR3 comprises 12 residues. Trimming stripped 6 bases from V and 4 bases from J, with 10 bases between. The CDR3, as DNA: TGCGCCAGCAATGACGGGTTAGAGACCCAGTACTTC. This translates into CASNDGLETQYF.

The rearrangement joins TRBV6-5 to TRBJ1-5, with TRBD1 as a possible D gene (6 bases). This CDR3 has 13 amino acids. Germline values: CDR1 MNHEY, CDR2 SVGAGI. V was pared by 6 bases and J by 4 bases, with 10 bases between. The CDR3 DNA follows: TGTGCCAGCAGAAACAGGGAGAATCAGCCCCAGCATTTT. It is translated as CASRNRENQPQHF.

This clonotype was picked up many times. J is TRBJ1-2 and V is TRBV14; D may be TRBD1 (5 bases). The CDR3 spans 14 residues. CDR1 SGHDN and CDR2 FVKESK come from the germline V gene. V was shortened by 1 base and J by 4 bases, with 10 bases between the two germline ends. This CDR3 reads CASSQVPGVYGYTF. CDR3 DNA: TGTGCCAGCAGCCAAGTGCCGGGGGTCTATGGCTACACCTTC.

This clonotype was observed at least ten times. The chain is built from TRBV3-1 and TRBJ1-2, with D unclear. V was trimmed by 3 bases and J by 7 bases, leaving 15 bases between them. The CDR3 has 14 residues. Germline CDR1 LGHDT, CDR2 YNNKEL (reference sequence). The CDR3 sequence is CASSHSWDDVGYTF. The DNA for the CDR3 is TGTGCCAGCAGCCATTCCTGGGATGACGTTGGCTACACCTTC.

The CDR3 sequence: CASSLGPGEAREQYV. As DNA, the CDR3 is TGCGCCAGCAGCTTGGGACCGGGGGAGGCTCGGGAGCAGTACGTC. The chain carries TRBV5-1 and TRBJ2-7, with a weak D call TRBD2 (6 bases). Deletions cut 0 bases from V and 7 bases from J, with 17 bases between. This CDR3 has 15 amino acids. CDR1 is SGHRS, CDR2 YFSETQ, per germline.

This clonotype was detected ten times or more. V gene TRBV18 combines with J gene TRBJ2-1; D perhaps matches TRBD1 (6 bases). This CDR3 has 14 residues. The germline V gene encodes CDR1 KGHSH and CDR2 LQKENI. V lost 0 bases and J 7 bases, leaving 10 bases between the germline ends. The CDR3 reads CASSPPSGDNEQFF. The CDR3 bases are TGTGCCAGCTCACCACCGTCAGGGGATAATGAGCAGTTCTTC.

This chain joins TRBV20-1 and TRBJ2-5, with D unresolved. CDR3 size: 10 residues. The V gene lost 4 bases and the J gene lost 5 bases, with 5 bases spanning the gap. CDR1 and CDR2 from the germline V gene are DFQATT and SNEGSKA (reference sequence). The DNA of the CDR3 is TGCAGTGCTACGCTCGAGACCCAGTACTTC. It yields the protein CSATLETQYF.

Written as DNA, the CDR3 is TGCGCCAGCAGCCAAGCCCCCGGGGCCTATAATTCACCCCTCCACTTT. It translates to CASSQAPGAYNSPLHF. The J gene is TRBJ1-6, the V gene TRBV4-3; no definite D call. Germline V CDR1 and CDR2: LGHNA, YSLEER. Trimming took off 1 base at V and 2 bases at J, with 9 bases between the two ends. The CDR3 has 16 amino acids.

This clonotype was recorded at least ten times. The J gene is TRBJ2-2, the V gene TRBV28, with TRBD1 matching 7 bases. CDR3 length equals 15 residues. Trimming took 4 bases from V and 7 from J; bases not matched to a gene: 9. CDR1 is MDHEN and CDR2 is SYDVKM in the germline V gene. CDR3 sequence: CASSSSDRKGGELFF. The CDR3 DNA reads TGTGCCAGCAGTTCATCGGACAGGAAGGGCGGGGAGCTGTTTTTT.

This clonotype was detected only a few times. This sequence joins TRBV6-5 and TRBJ2-7; D is possibly TRBD1 (6 bases). CDR1 is MNHEY and CDR2 is SVGAGI in the germline V gene. The CDR3 loop spans 13 amino acids. Trimming took off 2 bases at V and 11 bases at J, with 16 bases between the two ends. Here the CDR3 reads CASSYGASRGEYF. CDR3 DNA sequence: TGTGCCAGCAGTTACGGAGCAAGCAGGGGCGAGTACTTC.

The table lists this clonotype with many counts. This rearrangement joins TRBV4-1 to TRBJ2-5; 9 nucleotides line up with TRBD2. This CDR3 is built from 14 residues. The ends lost 4 bases at V and 1 base at J; junction bases unmatched: 1. From germline, CDR1 is MGHRA and CDR2 YSYEKL. Here the CDR3 DNA reads TGCGCCAGCAGCCCGGGACTAGCCCAAGAGACCCAGTACTTC. It specifies CASSPGLAQETQYF.